The 10 T cell receptor beta chains in this list originate from one sample, sequenced in a study of blood T cell repertoires in COVID-19. The data were produced by immunoSEQ multiplex PCR, yet TCRdb's version contains in-frame clones alone and is incomplete. In the table there are more than 90,000 clones, roughly 80% of which are singletons. Specimen: peripheral blood. These receptors were obtained from a man in his 70s with acute or convalescent COVID-19.

The chain couples TRBV3-1 (or the pseudogene TRBV3-2) to TRBJ1-6; D is ambiguous. Germline-derived CDR1 and CDR2 are LGHDT and YNNKEL (reference sequence). The CDR3 runs to 14 residues. The V end lost 1 base, the J end lost 6 bases, and 7 bases lay between the germline ends. CDR3 sequence (DNA): TGTGCCAGCAGCCAAGCGCGGGTTAATTCACCCCTCCACTTT. It yields the protein CASSQARVNSPLHF.

The chain recombines TRBV7-3 with TRBJ2-7; TRBD1 aligns across 7 bases. This CDR3 spans 13 amino acids. The V segment lost 5 bases and the J segment 3 bases; nucleotides outside the gene matches: 4. From germline, CDR1 is SGHTA and CDR2 FQGTGA. CDR3 amino acids: CASSIDRDYEQYF. In nucleotides, the CDR3 is TGTGCCAGCAGCATCGACAGGGACTACGAGCAGTACTTC. Full variable domain (rest looked up from reference TRBV7-3 and TRBJ2-7): GAGVSQTPSNKVTEKGKYVELRCDPISGHTALYWYRQSLGQGPEFLIYFQGTGAADDSGLPNDRFFAVRPEGSVSTLKIQRTERGDSAVYLCASSIDRDYEQYFGPGTRLTVT.

J is TRBJ2-3 and V is TRBV7-2; 10 bases line up with TRBD2. V gave up 5 bases and J gave up 4 bases; unmatched junction bases: 9. The CDR3 has 16 residues. Germline CDR1 is SGHTA and CDR2 is FQGNSA. CDR3 sequence: CASSAGLAGVSDTQYF. The CDR3 region has the DNA TGTGCCAGCAGCGCCGGGCTAGCGGGGGTCTCAGATACGCAGTATTTT.

The V and J genes are TRBV24-1 and TRBJ2-1, with 10 bases matching TRBD2. The V gene end was trimmed by 4 bases and the J gene end by 10 bases; junction bases not matched to a gene: 12. This CDR3 is 16 amino acids long. The germline gives CDR1 KGHDR, CDR2 SFDVKD. The CDR3 sequence is CATSDRMTSGSSEQFF. For the CDR3, the DNA is TGTGCCACCAGTGACCGAATGACTAGCGGGTCTTCGGAGCAGTTCTTC.

The chain carries TRBV18 and TRBJ2-4; the match to TRBD2 covers 16 bases. CDR3 length equals 19 residues. With 0 bases clipped from V and 0 bases from J, the junction kept 2 bases outside the gene matches. The germline gives CDR1 KGHSH, CDR2 LQKENI. CDR3 nucleotide sequence: TGTGCCAGCTCACCACCTGGGACTAGCGGGGGGGGAGCCAAAAACATTCAGTACTTC. Its protein is CASSPPGTSGGGAKNIQYF.

The chain uses TRBV9 and TRBJ2-2; 10 nucleotides line up with TRBD1. This CDR3 contains 14 residues. Germline V CDR1 and CDR2: SGDLS, YYNGEE. Trimming took 6 bases from V and 6 from J; bases not matched to a gene: 5. For the CDR3, the DNA is TGTGCCAGCACACCGGGACAGGGGTCCGGGGAGCTGTTTTTT. Amino acids: CASTPGQGSGELFF.

V is TRBV7-9 and J is TRBJ2-3; TRBD1 aligns across 8 bases. CDR1 is SEHNR and CDR2 is FQNEAQ in the germline V gene (reference sequence). The CDR3 is made up of 15 amino acids. J was trimmed by 0 bases and V by 5 bases; bases with no gene match: 4. The CDR3 loop reads CASSPGQASTDTQYF. CDR3 DNA: TGTGCCAGCAGCCCGGGACAGGCTAGCACAGATACGCAGTATTTT.

The chain uses TRBV2 and TRBJ1-1, with 8 bases that match TRBD1. With V trimmed by 9 bases and J by 6 bases, 12 bases remained unmatched. Germline loops: CDR1 SNHLY, CDR2 FYNNEI. The CDR3 contains 14 residues. In DNA form, the CDR3 reads TGTGCCAGACGCTCCAACAGGGGGGCGGCTGAAGCTTTCTTT. This encodes CARRSNRGAAEAFF.

The chain employs TRBV7-3 and TRBJ2-1; D might be TRBD1 (5 bases). The CDR3 sequence is 16 residues long. V was trimmed by 5 bases and J by 0 bases, leaving 14 bases between them. Germline values: CDR1 SGHTA, CDR2 FQGTGA. For the CDR3, the DNA is TGTGCCAGCAGCCCCGACAGCCCCAGCTCCTACAATGAGCAGTTCTTC. Encoded protein: CASSPDSPSSYNEQFF.

The rearrangement links TRBV5-6 to TRBJ1-5; TRBD1 is a possible D gene (6 bases). The CDR3 runs to 15 residues. Germline CDR1 and CDR2: SGHDT and YYEEEE. The V and J ends lost 1 base and 3 bases respectively, with 11 bases between them. CDR3 coding DNA: TGTGCCAGCAGCTTGTATGGGACAAACAATCAGCCCCAGCATTTT. The encoded protein is CASSLYGTNNQPQHF. The variable domain in full, completed from reference TRBV5-6 and TRBJ1-5, reads DAGVTQSPTHLIKTRGQQVTLRCSPKSGHDTVSWYQQALGQGPQFIFQYYEEEERQRGNFPDRFSGHQFPNYSSELNVNALLLGDSALYLCASSLYGTNNQPQHFGDGTRLSIL.